These 26 T cell receptor beta chains originate from one sample sequenced in a study of CD8+CD57+ T cells in acquired aplastic anemia. TCR beta VDJ and CDR3 were profiled, and genomic DNA was the template. TCRdb reanalysed the reads using MiXCR and keeps one entry per CDR3 protein. This sample has about 200,000 distinct CDR3 sequences, with roughly 35% found just once. Sequenced sample: sorted CD4+, CD8+, or CD8+CD57+ T cells (not recorded which) from PBMCs. The receptors were sampled from a human donor in good health, serving as a control.

In its sample, this clonotype was seen a few times. A read error may be the cause here, since a much bigger clone is one base away. The V call is TRBV2, the J call TRBJ2-5; D gene uncertain. The V gene's germline CDR1 is SNHLY and CDR2 FYNNEI. CDR3 size: 14 residues. Deletions cut 5 bases from V and 5 bases from J, with 15 bases between. CDR3 loop: CASSPAGSPETQYF. The CDR3, as DNA: TGTGCCAGCAGTCCGGCCGGGTCGCCCGAGACCCAGTACTTC.

At least ten counts were recorded for this clonotype. This rearrangement joins TRBV5-1 to TRBJ2-7; D ambiguous. Trimming took 1 base from V and 0 from J, leaving 8 bases between them. This CDR3 contains 14 residues. Germline assignment: CDR1 SGHRS and CDR2 YFSETQ. CDR3 bases: TGCGCCAGCAGCTTGATTGGCAGCTCCTACGAGCAGTACTTC. It translates to CASSLIGSSYEQYF.

The chain has TRBV20-1 and TRBJ1-5; D uncertain. Trimming stripped 3 bases from V and 3 bases from J, with 6 bases between. CDR1 DFQATT and CDR2 SNEGSKA come from the germline V gene (reference sequence). The CDR3 length is 12 residues. CDR3 sequence: CSARGVNQPQHF. In DNA form, the CDR3 reads TGCAGTGCTAGGGGAGTCAATCAGCCCCAGCATTTT.

This clonotype was seen a single time. The chain employs TRBV15 and TRBJ2-1; TRBD2 might be the D (5 bases). This CDR3 spans 12 amino acids. Per the germline V gene, CDR1 is LNHNV and CDR2 is YYDKDF (reference sequence). The CDR3 sequence is CALRTAGNEQFF. CDR3 in DNA: TGTGCTCTTCGGACGGCGGGCAATGAGCAGTTCTTC.

The chain joins TRBV5-1 to TRBJ2-7; D remains unclear. Germline loops: CDR1 SGHRS, CDR2 YFSETQ. The V and J ends lost 4 bases and 2 bases respectively, with 13 bases between them. CDR3 length: 14 amino acids. CDR3 loop: CASSQRRATYEQYF. Here the CDR3 DNA reads TGCGCCAGCAGCCAGCGACGGGCCACCTACGAGCAGTACTTC.

A word on this clonotype: This may come from a read error, since a much larger clone is one base off. V is TRBV7-6 and J is TRBJ1-1, with TRBD1 as a possible D gene (6 bases). Per the germline V gene, CDR1 is SGHVS and CDR2 is FNYEAQ. The CDR3 runs 13 residues. Trimming took 5 bases from V and 7 from J, leaving 14 bases between them. In DNA, the CDR3 is TGTGCCAGCAGCCCCAGGGGTGGGAGTGAAGCTTTCTTT. Protein product: CASSPRGGSEAFF.

This clonotype was seen at least ten times. The rearrangement links TRBV7-3 to TRBJ2-1; TRBD2 aligns across 8 bases. V shed 3 bases, J shed 3 bases, and the junction held 4 bases outside the gene matches. The CDR3 length is 15 residues. CDR1 is SGHTA and CDR2 is FQGTGA in the germline V gene. The CDR3, as DNA: TGTGCCAGCAGCTTGGTTGGGACTAGCTACAATGAGCAGTTCTTC. This translates into CASSLVGTSYNEQFF. Full variable domain (missing parts from reference TRBV7-3 and TRBJ2-1): GAGVSQTPSNKVTEKGKYVELRCDPISGHTALYWYRQSLGQGPEFLIYFQGTGAADDSGLPNDRFFAVRPEGSVSTLKIQRTERGDSAVYLCASSLVGTSYNEQFFGPGTRLTVL.

This clonotype came up many times. CDR3 in DNA: TGTGCCAGCAGACTCGACTTGACCTCCTACGAGCAGTACTTC. Amino acid sequence: CASRLDLTSYEQYF. This chain joins TRBV6-5 and TRBJ2-7; the D is unclear. Trimming pared 6 bases from V and 0 bases from J, leaving 12 bases between. The CDR3 contains 14 residues. The V gene's germline CDR1 is MNHEY and CDR2 SVGAGI.

This clonotype was seen only a few times. The genes are TRBV12-3 or TRBV12-4 and TRBJ2-1; perhaps TRBD2 as D (5 bases). There are 14 residues in the CDR3. Trimming stripped 3 bases from V and 8 bases from J, with 14 bases between. CDR3 DNA: TGTGCCAGCAGTTTGGACTGGACGATTGATGAGCAGTTCTTC. Residues: CASSLDWTIDEQFF.

The rearrangement links TRBV5-5 to TRBJ2-5; D perhaps matches TRBD2 (6 bases). The CDR3 consists of 14 residues. Germline V gives CDR1 SGHKS, CDR2 YYEKEE (reference sequence). V was pared by 4 bases and J by 3 bases, with 13 bases between. The CDR3 DNA is TGTGCCAGCAGCCCGAGGAGGGGCGAAGAGACCCAGTACTTC. Protein product: CASSPRRGEETQYF.

The chain combines TRBV2 with TRBJ1-2; 8 bases fit TRBD1. The CDR3 covers 16 residues. Germline trimming cut 6 bases from V and 3 bases from J; bases unmatched to any gene: 12. Germline CDR1 and CDR2: SNHLY and FYNNEI. The CDR3 DNA is TGTGCCAGCAGCGCCGGACAGGGTCTGGGGGACTATGGCTACACCTTC. As protein: CASSAGQGLGDYGYTF.

This clonotype was seen a handful of times. The chain employs TRBV7-2 and TRBJ1-4; D ambiguous. V gave up 5 bases and J gave up 5 bases, with 9 bases separating them. Germline V gene lookup returns CDR1 SGHTA and CDR2 FQGNSA. This CDR3 comprises 13 residues. The CDR3 DNA sequence: TGTGCCAGCAGCCAAGGGCGAAATGAAAAACTGTTTTTT. Translated: CASSQGRNEKLFF.

This clonotype was observed many times. The V gene is TRBV20-1, the J gene TRBJ1-2; D remains unclear. The CDR3 totals 12 residues. V was pared by 5 bases and J by 1 base, with 8 bases between. Germline CDR1 reads DFQATT; CDR2 reads SNEGSKA (reference sequence). CDR3 region: CSAPQRNYGYTF. Written as DNA, the CDR3 is TGCAGTGCTCCACAGCGTAACTATGGCTACACCTTC.

This clonotype was seen more than once but under ten times. The gene calls are TRBV7-9 and TRBJ1-5; D is perhaps TRBD1 (6 bases). Germline CDR1 is SEHNR and CDR2 is FQNEAQ (reference sequence). The CDR3 totals 15 residues. V lost 3 bases, J lost 4 bases, and 13 bases lay in between. The CDR3 reads CASSFSGAPNQPQHF. The CDR3 nucleotides are TGTGCCAGCAGCTTTTCAGGGGCCCCTAATCAGCCCCAGCATTTT.

The sample holds many counts of this clonotype. The V call is TRBV5-1, the J call TRBJ2-1, with TRBD1 matching over 9 bases. Per the germline V gene, CDR1 is SGHRS and CDR2 is YFSETQ. This CDR3 is built from 14 residues. V lost 5 bases and J lost 3; bases outside the gene matches: 3. CDR3 residues: CASRGTGLYNEQFF. CDR3 sequence (DNA): TGCGCCAGCAGGGGGACAGGGCTCTACAATGAGCAGTTCTTC.

This clonotype was counted at least ten times. CDR3 in amino acids: CASSLEQGAWNTIYF. The CDR3, as DNA: TGTGCCAGCAGCTTAGAGCAGGGGGCTTGGAACACCATATATTTT. The chain carries TRBV7-8 and TRBJ1-3, with 8 nucleotides matching TRBD1. Germline-derived CDR1 and CDR2 are SGHVS and FQNEAQ. The CDR3 extends over 15 amino acids. J was trimmed by 7 bases and V by 1 base; bases with no gene match: 6. The variable domain in full, completed from reference TRBV7-8 and TRBJ1-3, reads GAGVSQSPRYKVAKRGQDVALRCDPISGHVSLFWYQQALGQGPEFLTYFQNEAQLDKSGLPSDRFFAERPEGSVSTLKIQRTQQEDSAVYLCASSLEQGAWNTIYFGEGSWLTVV.

This clonotype was picked up many times. The V and J genes are TRBV5-1 and TRBJ1-1, with D possibly being TRBD1 (5 bases). V lost 0 bases and J 1 base, leaving 10 bases between the germline ends. The CDR3 length is 15 residues. Germline CDR1 reads SGHRS; CDR2 reads YFSETQ. CDR3 nucleotides: TGCGCCAGCAGCTTGGAGGGGAGGACGAACACTGAAGCTTTCTTT. Amino acid sequence: CASSLEGRTNTEAFF. Full variable domain (rest looked up from reference TRBV5-1 and TRBJ1-1): KAGVTQTPRYLIKTRGQQVTLSCSPISGHRSVSWYQQTPGQGLQFLFEYFSETQRNKGNFPGRFSGRQFSNSRSEMNVSTLELGDSALYLCASSLEGRTNTEAFFGQGTRLTVV.

The rearrangement links TRBV6-1 to TRBJ1-5; tentatively, D is TRBD1 (6 bases). Trimming cost V 6 bases and J 3 bases, with 15 bases left between them. The CDR3 covers 15 residues. Per germline, CDR1 MNHNS and CDR2 SASEGT. The CDR3 nucleotides are TGTGCCAGCAGGCCTATGACAGGAGTCAATCAGCCCCAGCATTTT. This gives the protein CASRPMTGVNQPQHF.

The chain is built from TRBV12-3 or TRBV12-4 and TRBJ1-2; 10 nucleotides match TRBD1. After removal of 6 bases from V and 3 bases from J, the junction contained 7 bases not matched to a gene. CDR3 length: 15 amino acids. The CDR3 here is CASSPPGQGHYGYTF. CDR3 sequence (DNA): TGTGCCAGCAGCCCTCCGGGACAGGGGCACTATGGCTACACCTTC.

The V gene is TRBV19, the J gene TRBJ1-2, with a possible D match to TRBD1 (6 bases). The CDR3 runs 13 residues. V was pared by 3 bases and J by 8 bases, with 13 bases between. The germline CDR1 and CDR2 sequences are LNHDA and SQIVND (reference sequence). In DNA form, the CDR3 reads TGTGCCAGTAGTATCTCACAGGGCGGCGGCTACACCTTC. Translated: CASSISQGGGYTF.

This clonotype was detected many times. The rearrangement links TRBV15 to TRBJ1-1, with D tentatively TRBD1 (6 bases). The CDR3 is made up of 17 amino acids. The V end lost 1 base, the J end lost 0 bases, and 15 bases lay between the germline ends. Per the germline V gene, CDR1 is LNHNV and CDR2 is YYDKDF (reference sequence). The CDR3 loop reads CATSRATPDRMNTEAFF. The CDR3 nucleotides read TGTGCCACCAGCAGAGCCACCCCCGACAGGATGAACACTGAAGCTTTCTTT.

The V call is TRBV24-1, the J call TRBJ2-7; 8 positions agree with TRBD2. Germline CDR1 KGHDR, CDR2 SFDVKD. This CDR3 is built from 14 residues. With V trimmed by 5 bases and J by 5 bases, 7 bases remained unmatched. The CDR3 nucleotides read TGTGCCACCAGTGCCGGGGGGGTGGCAAACGAGCAGTACTTC. Translation: CATSAGGVANEQYF.

This clonotype showed up just a few times. This chain links TRBV10-2 with TRBJ2-7; D gene unclear. This CDR3 spans 13 amino acids. Trimming cost V 4 bases and J 2 bases, with 9 bases left between them. CDR1 WSHSY and CDR2 SAAADI come from the germline V gene. The CDR3 sequence is CASSGGTTYEQYF. CDR3 coding DNA: TGCGCCAGCAGTGGCGGCACTACCTACGAGCAGTACTTC.

This sequence joins TRBV2 and TRBJ1-1, with D possibly TRBD1 on 5 matching bases. Germline V lookup: CDR1 SNHLY, CDR2 FYNNEI. With 3 bases removed from V and 2 bases from J, the gap between germline ends came to 7 bases. This CDR3 region has 13 residues. The CDR3 spells CASSEGPNTEAFF. The DNA for the CDR3 is TGTGCCAGCAGTGAGGGGCCAAACACTGAAGCTTTCTTT.

This clonotype was counted at least ten times. The chain links TRBV5-6 to TRBJ1-2; 9 bases match TRBD1. CDR3 length: 16 amino acids. V gave up 0 bases and J gave up 8 bases; unmatched junction bases: 11. Germline assignment: CDR1 SGHDT and CDR2 YYEEEE. CDR3 DNA sequence: TGTGCCAGCAGCTTGGGGAAGGTCGGGACAGGGAACGGCTACACCTTC. Translating gives CASSLGKVGTGNGYTF.

This clonotype has ten or more counts. The chain couples TRBV24-1 to TRBJ1-2, with 7 bases that match TRBD1. The V and J ends lost 4 bases and 2 bases, in that order; junction bases with no gene match: 6. Germline CDR1 reads KGHDR; CDR2 reads SFDVKD. The CDR3 has 15 amino acids. Here the CDR3 reads CATSELPQGNYGYTF. Written as DNA, the CDR3 is TGTGCCACCAGTGAGTTACCACAGGGGAACTATGGCTACACCTTC.